Presented here are 2 T cell receptor beta chains from one specimen sequenced in a study of shared clonotypes between healthy human individuals. Naive CD8 cells lacked CD45RO, underwent positive selection for CCR7 and left out terminally differentiated effector memory CD45RA+ cells. Sequenced by immunoSEQ multiplex PCR; TCRdb stores in-frame clones only, minus some. The data hold hundreds of thousands of clones, with just over 95% observed a single time. The specimen sequenced was naive CD8+ T cells sorted from blood. These receptors were collected from a man aged 25-45 years in good health.

The chain carries TRBV5-1 and TRBJ2-1; 11 bases agree with TRBD2. After removal of 4 bases from V and 4 bases from J, the junction contained 4 bases not matched to a gene. Per germline, CDR1 SGHRS and CDR2 YFSETQ. This CDR3 has 15 residues. CDR3 in amino acids: CASSNTSGSYNEQFF. The CDR3 DNA reads as TGCGCCAGCAGCAATACTAGCGGGAGTTACAATGAGCAGTTCTTC.

V is TRBV27 and J is TRBJ2-7; 8 positions agree with TRBD1. V shed 5 bases, J shed 2 bases, and the junction held 8 bases outside the gene matches. Germline values: CDR1 MNHEY, CDR2 SMNVEV (reference sequence). The CDR3 extends over 15 amino acids. CDR3 nucleotides: TGTGCCAGCAGTCCCCTTAGACAGGGGACCTACGAGCAGTACTTC. Its protein product is CASSPLRQGTYEQYF.